The clone carrying this T cell receptor beta chain was detected only a few times. The CDR3 loop spans 14 amino acids. V lost 0 bases to trimming and J lost 4 bases, with 9 bases between them. Germline loops: CDR1 SGHTA, CDR2 FQGNSA. This record belongs to a study of T cells in Graves' hyperthyroidism and ophthalmopathy. Researchers took RNA transcripts and amplified the TCR beta CDR3 regions from them. A set of HTBI primers served as the primers for a first-round RT-PCR of the TCR CDR3. TCRdb passed the multiplex PCR reads through MiXCR, listing each CDR3 protein once. The table records a few hundred thousand distinct CDR3 sequences, 15% to 20% of them present only once.

The chain combines TRBV7-2 with TRBJ1-1; a weak D match, TRBD1 (6 bases). Input material: blood. This TCR was recovered from a young woman with Graves' ophthalmopathy. CDR3 amino acids: CASSLAGGSTEAFF. Written as DNA, the CDR3 is TGTGCCAGCAGCTTAGCAGGGGGGAGCACTGAAGCTTTCTTT.